This T cell receptor (beta chain) was sequenced in a study of CD8 T cells in ankylosing spondylitis. This clonotype has ten or more counts. TCRdb reprocessed the 5' RACE reads with MiXCR, giving one entry per CDR3 protein. The table records roughly 180,000 distinct CDR3 sequences, 13% of them present only once. CDR3 length: 15 amino acids. Trimming stripped 2 bases from V and 4 bases from J, with 11 bases between. Germline CDR1 is SGHTA and CDR2 is FQGNSA. The clonotype comes from a female donor with ankylosing spondylitis or in good health (not recorded which). The genes are TRBV7-2 and TRBJ2-2, with D possibly being TRBD1 (5 bases). The sample taken for sequencing was blood, either unsorted or a sorted T cell fraction (not recorded which). The CDR3 nucleotides are TGTGCCAGCAGCTTACGACAGAGTCCCACCGGGGAGCTGTTTTTT. Protein: CASSLRQSPTGELFF.